This paragraph reports one TCR beta chain. The record originates from a study of blood T cell repertoires in COVID-19. In the study's own analysis: Counts of nucleated cells, estimated from reference gene primer amplification, were obtained. The table came from immunoSEQ multiplex PCR; TCRdb's copy has only in-frame clones and leaves some out. V, J and clone size were drawn from that table, and D and trimming were deduced from the DNA. The data show under 250,000 clones, approximately 90% seen once. Looked up from germline, CDR1 is SGHTA and CDR2 is FQGNSA. Trimming cost V 4 bases and J 0 bases, with 12 bases left between them. The CDR3 length is 15 residues. Patients of the Seattle cohort, enrolled during active infection, were followed longitudinally.

The chain has TRBV7-2 and TRBJ1-1; possible D gene TRBD1, 6 bases. The TCR sequence derives from a man in his 60s with COVID-19, enrolled during active disease. Sample: peripheral blood. CDR3 sequence reads: CASSSPAGVNTEAFF. The CDR3 DNA reads as TGTGCCAGCAGCTCCCCCGCAGGGGTGAACACTGAAGCTTTCTTT.